This T cell receptor (beta chain) was captured in a study of blood T cell repertoires in COVID-19. This clone is a singleton in its sample. Generated by immunoSEQ multiplex PCR, the TCRdb table keeps only in-frame clones and is missing some. This table holds 300,000 to 400,000 clones, 80% to 90% found once. Germline CDR1 reads SGHTS; CDR2 reads YDEGEE. V gave up 4 bases and J gave up 8 bases; unmatched junction bases: 10. The CDR3 is made up of 16 amino acids. Sequenced sample: PBMCs or T cells enriched from blood (not recorded which). This TCR was recovered from a woman aged 35 to 49 with acute COVID-19. V usage is TRBV5-8 and J usage is TRBJ1-6; TRBD1 aligns across 9 bases. The CDR3 protein is CASSRGDRERHSPLHF. The CDR3 region has the DNA TGTGCCAGCAGCCGGGGGGACAGGGAGCGCCATTCACCCCTCCACTTT. Combining the CDR3 with reference TRBV5-8 and TRBJ1-6 gives the whole variable domain EAGVTQSPTHLIKTRGQQATLRCSPISGHTSVYWYQQALGLGLQFLLWYDEGEERNRGNFPPRFSGRQFPNYSSELNVNALELEDSALYLCASSRGDRERHSPLHFGNGTRLTVT.